What follows are 13 T cell receptor beta chains derived from one specimen sequenced in a study of CD8+CD57+ T cells in acquired aplastic anemia. Using genomic DNA as the template, TCR beta VDJ and CDR3 profiling was carried out. One entry per CDR3 protein results from TCRdb running MiXCR on the reads. The table includes just over 150,000 distinct CDR3 sequences, 45% to 50% detected once. Sequencing was done on patients that had shown CD8+CD57+ cell expansion by flow cytometry. The sequenced material came from sorted CD4+, CD8+, or CD8+CD57+ T cells (not recorded which) from PBMCs. The origin of the receptors is a human donor with aplastic anemia.

The chain joins TRBV29-1 to TRBJ2-7, with 13 bases fitting TRBD2. Trimming at V came to 4 bases and at J to 5 bases, leaving 5 bases not matched to a gene. Germline assignment: CDR1 SQVTM and CDR2 ANQGSEA. The CDR3 sequence is 14 residues long. The DNA for the CDR3 is TGCAGCGTTGCCGGACTAGCGGGAGAACACGAGCAGTACTTC. Its protein product is CSVAGLAGEHEQYF.

This clonotype was recorded many times. The chain combines TRBV7-3 with TRBJ2-6; D not resolved. CDR1 SGHTA and CDR2 FQGTGA come from the germline V gene. Deletions cut 3 bases from V and 0 bases from J, with 21 bases between. This CDR3 is 20 amino acids long. The CDR3 loop is CASSFTFWALTPSGANVLTF. Here the CDR3 DNA reads TGTGCCAGCAGCTTTACCTTCTGGGCCTTAACCCCCTCTGGGGCCAACGTCCTGACTTTC.

This clonotype was detected ten times or more. The rearrangement links TRBV5-1 to TRBJ1-4, with D maybe TRBD1 (5 bases). CDR1 is SGHRS, CDR2 YFSETQ, per germline. The CDR3 contains 15 residues. Trimming shortened V by 0 bases and J by 3 bases, and 9 bases separated the two germline ends. The CDR3 nucleotides read TGCGCCAGCAGCTTGGGTCAGGGAGCTAATGAAAAACTGTTTTTT. The encoded protein is CASSLGQGANEKLFF. The complete variable domain, with remaining parts taken from reference TRBV5-1 and TRBJ1-4, reads KAGVTQTPRYLIKTRGQQVTLSCSPISGHRSVSWYQQTPGQGLQFLFEYFSETQRNKGNFPGRFSGRQFSNSRSEMNVSTLELGDSALYLCASSLGQGANEKLFFGSGTQLSVL.

At least ten counts were recorded for this clonotype. The rearrangement links TRBV5-6 to TRBJ1-2; 7 bases fit TRBD1. V was clipped by 0 bases and J by 4 bases; unmatched bases: 6. CDR3 length: 15 amino acids. In germline, CDR1 is SGHDT, CDR2 YYEEEE. DNA for the CDR3: TGTGCCAGCAGCTTGGAGGTAGGGGGCGCCTATGGCTACACCTTC. This sequence encodes CASSLEVGGAYGYTF.

In its sample, this clonotype was seen many times. The rearrangement uses TRBV7-9 and TRBJ2-5, with 10 bases that match TRBD1. This CDR3 has 14 amino acids. The V gene's germline CDR1 is SEHNR and CDR2 FQNEAQ (reference sequence). V shed 4 bases and J 3 bases; nucleotides not matched to a gene: 2. The CDR3 here is CASSSGTGEETQYF. The CDR3 nucleotides are TGTGCCAGCAGCTCGGGGACAGGGGAAGAGACCCAGTACTTC.

This clonotype was counted many times. The V call is TRBV6-1, the J call TRBJ1-6; maybe TRBD1 (6 bases). Germline CDR1 is MNHNS and CDR2 is SASEGT. CDR3 length: 15 amino acids. V was trimmed by 5 bases and J by 7 bases, leaving 15 bases between them. The DNA of the CDR3 is TGTGCCAGCAGTCCTTGGGAGAGGGGGAATTCACCCCTCCACTTT. Encoded protein: CASSPWERGNSPLHF.

This chain connects TRBV3-1 to TRBJ1-1, with TRBD1 identical over 8 bases. Germline CDR1 and CDR2: LGHDT and YNNKEL (reference sequence). The ends lost 5 bases at V and 4 bases at J; junction bases unmatched: 6. This CDR3 comprises 14 residues. The CDR3 reads CASSDRGRGTEAFF. The CDR3 coding sequence is TGTGCCAGCAGCGACAGGGGACGGGGCACTGAAGCTTTCTTT.

As concerns this clonotype: A much larger clone lies a single base off, so this may be a read error. CDR3 in amino acids: CASRPRPSTDTQYF. In DNA form, the CDR3 reads TGTGCCAGCAGGCCGAGACCCAGCACAGATACGCAGTATTTT. The chain links TRBV6-4 to TRBJ2-3; D call uncertain. Per the germline V gene, CDR1 is MRHNA and CDR2 is SNTAGT. Trimming removed 6 bases from V and 0 bases from J, with 10 bases in between. The CDR3 extends over 14 amino acids.

The CDR3: CATPPHGQGALGYTF. The CDR3, as DNA: TGTGCCACCCCCCCCCACGGACAGGGGGCTTTAGGCTACACCTTC. The chain recombines TRBV15 with TRBJ1-2; 11 positions match TRBD1. Germline V lookup: CDR1 LNHNV, CDR2 YYDKDF (reference sequence). The V and J ends lost 8 bases and 8 bases, in that order; junction bases with no gene match: 13. CDR3 length equals 15 residues. Supplemented by reference TRBV15 and TRBJ1-2, the full variable domain reads DAMVIQNPRYQVTQFGKPVTLSCSQTLNHNVMYWYQQKSSQAPKLLFHYYDKDFNNEADTPDNFQSRRPNTSFCFLDIRSPGLGDTAMYLCATPPHGQGALGYTFGSGTRLTVV.

The sample holds many counts of this clonotype. An end of the junction does not agree with germline; a read error may underlie this. The chain joins TRBV30 to TRBJ1-1; no clear D gene. CDR1 is GTSNPN, CDR2 SVGIG, per germline (reference sequence). The CDR3 runs 11 residues. DNA of the CDR3: TGTGCCCGGAGTGGGAGTACTGAAGCTTTCTTT. Protein sequence: CARSGSTEAFF.

This clonotype was recorded once. V usage is TRBV16 and J usage is TRBJ2-6; D remains ambiguous. The germline V gene encodes CDR1 KGHSY and CDR2 FQNENV. The CDR3 extends over 15 amino acids. V lost 1 base and J lost 0, with 4 bases in between. As DNA, the CDR3 is TGTGCCAGCAGCCAATGGGGCTCTGGGGCCAACGTCCTGACTTTC. This encodes CASSQWGSGANVLTF.

Of note for this clonotype: A read error may be the cause here, since a much bigger clone is one base away. The gene calls are TRBV11-2 and TRBJ2-7, with D perhaps being TRBD1 or TRBD2 (5 bases each). The CDR3 totals 16 residues. In germline, CDR1 is SGHAT, CDR2 FQNNGV. The V end lost 5 bases, the J end lost 3 bases, and 20 bases lay between the germline ends. The CDR3 loop is CASSEAGAGIFYEQYF. In nucleotides, the CDR3 is TGTGCCAGCAGCGAGGCCGGGGCAGGGATATTCTACGAGCAGTACTTC.

This clonotype was seen repeatedly, ten times or more. The CDR3 DNA is TGTGCCACCAGTGATAGGGGACAGGGTATTTACGAGCAGTACTTC. Protein product: CATSDRGQGIYEQYF. This rearrangement joins TRBV24-1 to TRBJ2-7; 9 bases align to TRBD1. The germline gives CDR1 KGHDR, CDR2 SFDVKD. This CDR3 comprises 15 residues. The V gene end was trimmed by 3 bases and the J gene end by 4 bases; junction bases not matched to a gene: 6.